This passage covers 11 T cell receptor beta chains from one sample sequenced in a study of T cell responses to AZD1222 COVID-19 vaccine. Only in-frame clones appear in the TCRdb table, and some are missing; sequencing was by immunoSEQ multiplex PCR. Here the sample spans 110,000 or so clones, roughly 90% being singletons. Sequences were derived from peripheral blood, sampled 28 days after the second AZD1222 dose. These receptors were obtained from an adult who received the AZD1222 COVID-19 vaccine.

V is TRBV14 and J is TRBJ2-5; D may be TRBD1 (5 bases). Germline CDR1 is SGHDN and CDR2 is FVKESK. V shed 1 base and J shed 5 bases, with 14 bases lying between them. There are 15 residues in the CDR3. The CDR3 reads CASSQVEGDAETQYF. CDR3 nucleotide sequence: TGTGCCAGCAGCCAAGTAGAAGGGGATGCGGAGACCCAGTACTTC.

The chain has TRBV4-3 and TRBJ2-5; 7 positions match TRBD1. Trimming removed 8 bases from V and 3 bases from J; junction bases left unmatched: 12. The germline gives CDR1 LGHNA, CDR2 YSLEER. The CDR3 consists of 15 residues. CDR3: CASGRLYRGEETQYF. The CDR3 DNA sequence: TGCGCCAGCGGACGGTTATACAGGGGCGAAGAGACCCAGTACTTC.

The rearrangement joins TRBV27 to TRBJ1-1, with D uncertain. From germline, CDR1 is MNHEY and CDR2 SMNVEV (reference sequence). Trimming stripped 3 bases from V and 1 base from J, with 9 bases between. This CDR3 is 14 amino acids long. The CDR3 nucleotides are TGTGCCAGCAGTTTGGGCCCGCCGAACACTGAAGCTTTCTTT. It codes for CASSLGPPNTEAFF.

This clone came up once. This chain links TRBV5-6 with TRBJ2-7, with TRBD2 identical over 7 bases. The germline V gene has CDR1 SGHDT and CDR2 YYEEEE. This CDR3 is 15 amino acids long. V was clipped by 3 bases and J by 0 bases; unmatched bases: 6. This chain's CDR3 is CASSSWREFSYEQYF. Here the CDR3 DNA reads TGTGCCAGCAGCTCTTGGCGGGAGTTCTCCTACGAGCAGTACTTC.

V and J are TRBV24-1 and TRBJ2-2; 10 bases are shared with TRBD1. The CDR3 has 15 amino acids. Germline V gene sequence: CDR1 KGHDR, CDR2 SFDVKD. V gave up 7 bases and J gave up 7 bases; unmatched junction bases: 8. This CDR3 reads CATSPGTGDHGELFF. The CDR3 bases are TGTGCCACCAGCCCCGGGACAGGGGACCACGGGGAGCTGTTTTTT.

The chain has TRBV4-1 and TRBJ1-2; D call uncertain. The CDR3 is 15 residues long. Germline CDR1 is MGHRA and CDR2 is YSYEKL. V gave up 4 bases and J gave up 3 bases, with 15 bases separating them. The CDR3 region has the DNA TGCGCCAGCAGCCCGCAGGCCCGGATAGACTATGGCTACACCTTC. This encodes CASSPQARIDYGYTF.

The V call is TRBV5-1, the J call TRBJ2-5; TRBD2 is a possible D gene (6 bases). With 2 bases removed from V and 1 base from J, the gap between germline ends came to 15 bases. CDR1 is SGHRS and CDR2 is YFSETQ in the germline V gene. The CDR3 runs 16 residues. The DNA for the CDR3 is TGCGCCAGCAGCTTTGGCTCGCGGGGCACCCAAGAGACCCAGTACTTC. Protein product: CASSFGSRGTQETQYF.

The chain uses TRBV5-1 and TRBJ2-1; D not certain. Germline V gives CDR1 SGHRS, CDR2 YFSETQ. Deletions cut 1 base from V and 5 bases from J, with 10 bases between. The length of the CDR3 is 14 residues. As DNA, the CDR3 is TGCGCCAGCAGCTTGTGGGGTACGAACAATGAGCAGTTCTTC. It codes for CASSLWGTNNEQFF.

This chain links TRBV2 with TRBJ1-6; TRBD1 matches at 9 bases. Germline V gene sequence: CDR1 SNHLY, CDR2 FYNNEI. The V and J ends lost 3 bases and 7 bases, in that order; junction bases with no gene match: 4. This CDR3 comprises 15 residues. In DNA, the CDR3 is TGTGCCAGCAGTGACTCGACAGGGGGGAATTCACCCCTCCACTTT. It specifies CASSDSTGGNSPLHF.

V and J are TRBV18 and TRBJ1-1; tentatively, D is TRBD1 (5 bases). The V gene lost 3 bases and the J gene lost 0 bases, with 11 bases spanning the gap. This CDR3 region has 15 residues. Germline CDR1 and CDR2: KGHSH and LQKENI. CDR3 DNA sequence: TGTGCCAGCTCACCCGCCGGGACGGTGAACACTGAAGCTTTCTTT. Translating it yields CASSPAGTVNTEAFF.

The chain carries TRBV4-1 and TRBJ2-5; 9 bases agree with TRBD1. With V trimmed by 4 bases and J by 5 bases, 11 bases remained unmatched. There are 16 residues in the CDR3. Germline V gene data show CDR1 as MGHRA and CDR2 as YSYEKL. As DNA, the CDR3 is TGCGCCAGCAGCCTGGCCGGGACAGGGCCATCGGAGACCCAGTACTTC. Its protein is CASSLAGTGPSETQYF.